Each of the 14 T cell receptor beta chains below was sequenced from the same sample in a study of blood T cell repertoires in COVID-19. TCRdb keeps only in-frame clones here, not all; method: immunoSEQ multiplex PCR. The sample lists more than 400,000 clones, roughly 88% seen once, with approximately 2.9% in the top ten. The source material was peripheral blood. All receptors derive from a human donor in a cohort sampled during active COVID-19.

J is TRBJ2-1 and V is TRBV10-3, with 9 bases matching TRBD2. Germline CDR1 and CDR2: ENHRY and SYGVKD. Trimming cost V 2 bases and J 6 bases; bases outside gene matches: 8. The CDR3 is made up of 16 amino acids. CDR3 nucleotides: TGTGCCATCAGTGAGATGGCTAGCGGGACCTCCAATGAGCAGTTCTTC. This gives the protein CAISEMASGTSNEQFF.

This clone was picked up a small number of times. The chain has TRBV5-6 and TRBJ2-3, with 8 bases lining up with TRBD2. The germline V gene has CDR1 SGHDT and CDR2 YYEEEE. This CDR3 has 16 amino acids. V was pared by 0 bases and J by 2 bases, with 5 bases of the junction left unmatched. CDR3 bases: TGTGCCAGCAGCTTGGCTAGCGGGTCCGACACAGATACGCAGTATTTT. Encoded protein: CASSLASGSDTDTQYF.

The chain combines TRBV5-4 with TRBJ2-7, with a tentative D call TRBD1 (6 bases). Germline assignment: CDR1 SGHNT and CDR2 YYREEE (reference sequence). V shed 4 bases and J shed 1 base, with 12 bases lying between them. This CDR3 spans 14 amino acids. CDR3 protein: CASSGDIKSYEQYF. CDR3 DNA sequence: TGTGCCAGCAGCGGGGACATCAAATCCTACGAGCAGTACTTC.

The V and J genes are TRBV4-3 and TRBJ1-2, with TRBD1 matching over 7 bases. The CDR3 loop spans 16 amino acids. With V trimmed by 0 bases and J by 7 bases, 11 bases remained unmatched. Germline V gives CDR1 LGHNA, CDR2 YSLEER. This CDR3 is CASSQDSTGQYSGYTF. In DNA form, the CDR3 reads TGCGCCAGCAGCCAAGATTCGACAGGGCAATATAGTGGCTACACCTTC.

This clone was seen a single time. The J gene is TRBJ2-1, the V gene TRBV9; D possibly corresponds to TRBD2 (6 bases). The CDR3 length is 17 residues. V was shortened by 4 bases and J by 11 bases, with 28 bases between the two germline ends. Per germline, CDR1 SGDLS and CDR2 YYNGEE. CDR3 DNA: TGTGCCAGCAGCCTTTCTAGAGGAGGGCCTTTTCTAGCCAAGCAGTTCTTC. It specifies CASSLSRGGPFLAKQFF.

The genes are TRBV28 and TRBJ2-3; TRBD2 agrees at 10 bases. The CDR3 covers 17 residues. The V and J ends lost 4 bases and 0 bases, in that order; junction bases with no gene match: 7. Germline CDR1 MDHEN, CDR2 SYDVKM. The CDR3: CASSWSPLAGSTDTQYF. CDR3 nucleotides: TGTGCCAGCAGTTGGTCCCCACTAGCGGGGAGCACAGATACGCAGTATTTT.

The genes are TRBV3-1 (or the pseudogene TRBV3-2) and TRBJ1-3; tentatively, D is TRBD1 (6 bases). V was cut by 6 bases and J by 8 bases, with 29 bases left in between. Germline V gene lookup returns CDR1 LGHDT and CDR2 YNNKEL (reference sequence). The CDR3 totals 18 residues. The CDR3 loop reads CASRPAGARGAAGDTIYF. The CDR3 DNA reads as TGTGCCAGCAGACCCGCAGGGGCCCGGGGAGCCGCCGGGGACACCATATATTTT.

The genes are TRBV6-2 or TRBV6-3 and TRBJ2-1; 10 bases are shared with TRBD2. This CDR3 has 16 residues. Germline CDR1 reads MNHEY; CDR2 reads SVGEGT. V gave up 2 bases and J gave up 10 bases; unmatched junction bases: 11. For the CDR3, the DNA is TGTGCCAGCAGTTACCAGCGGGAGGGCCTAGGGGGGGAGCAGTTCTTC. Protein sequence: CASSYQREGLGGEQFF.

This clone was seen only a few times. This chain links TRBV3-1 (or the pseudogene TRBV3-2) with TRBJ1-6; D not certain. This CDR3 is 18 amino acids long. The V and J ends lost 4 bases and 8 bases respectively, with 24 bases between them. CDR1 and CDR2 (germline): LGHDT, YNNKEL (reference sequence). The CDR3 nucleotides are TGTGCCAGCAGCCCACTCACAGAGCCGAGATCGAGGGATTCACCCCTCCACTTT. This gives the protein CASSPLTEPRSRDSPLHF.

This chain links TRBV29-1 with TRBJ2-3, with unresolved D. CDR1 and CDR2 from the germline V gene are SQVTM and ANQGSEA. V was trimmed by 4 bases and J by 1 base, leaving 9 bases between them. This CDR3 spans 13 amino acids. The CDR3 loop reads CSVAVLGTDTQYF. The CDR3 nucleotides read TGCAGCGTTGCGGTCCTCGGCACAGATACGCAGTATTTT.

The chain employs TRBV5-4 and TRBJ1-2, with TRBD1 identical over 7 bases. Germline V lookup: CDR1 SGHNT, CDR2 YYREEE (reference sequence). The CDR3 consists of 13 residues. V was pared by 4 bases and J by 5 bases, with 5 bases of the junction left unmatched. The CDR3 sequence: CASSPGTEYGYTF. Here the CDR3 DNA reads TGTGCCAGCAGCCCGGGGACAGAGTATGGCTACACCTTC.

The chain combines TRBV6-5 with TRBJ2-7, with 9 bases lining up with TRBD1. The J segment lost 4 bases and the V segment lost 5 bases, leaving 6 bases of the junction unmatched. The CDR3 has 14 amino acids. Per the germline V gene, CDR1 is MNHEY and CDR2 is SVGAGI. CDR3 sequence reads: CASSPGTGLYEQYF. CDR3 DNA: TGTGCCAGCAGTCCCGGGACAGGGCTATACGAGCAGTACTTC.

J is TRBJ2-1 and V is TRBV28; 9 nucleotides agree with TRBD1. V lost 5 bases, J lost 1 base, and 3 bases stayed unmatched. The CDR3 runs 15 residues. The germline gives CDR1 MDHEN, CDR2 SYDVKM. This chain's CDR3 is CASSPDRGSYNEQFF. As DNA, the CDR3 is TGTGCCAGCAGTCCCGACAGGGGGTCCTACAATGAGCAGTTCTTC.

The CDR3 reads CASSYPRALAEETQYF. The CDR3 bases are TGTGCCAGCAGTTACCCACGAGCGCTAGCGGAAGAGACCCAGTACTTC. The rearrangement joins TRBV6-2 or TRBV6-3 to TRBJ2-5, with 7 bases lining up with TRBD2. Trimming at V came to 2 bases and at J to 3 bases, leaving 9 bases not matched to a gene. The CDR3 runs to 16 residues. Looked up from germline, CDR1 is MNHEY and CDR2 is SVGEGT.